This record looks at one T cell receptor (beta chain) sequence and its context. Its antigen remains unidentified. Amplified TCR beta CDR3 regions came from RNA transcripts. The HTBI primer set served for first-round RT-PCR of the TCR CDR3. TCRdb re-derived calls from the multiplex PCR reads in MiXCR, one entry per CDR3 protein. This table holds roughly 700,000 distinct CDR3 sequences, about a third found once. The data originate from a study of T cells in Graves' hyperthyroidism and ophthalmopathy. Study findings and constraints: With a median lead of about six months before onset, the model predicted ophthalmopathy.

The CDR3 runs 15 residues. Germline assignment: CDR1 MNHEY and CDR2 SVGAGI. The V and J ends lost 6 bases and 8 bases respectively, with 17 bases between them. Clinical symptoms, serum thyroxine and TRAb, thyroid ultrasound and orbital computed tomography were used for the diagnoses. Using 10 ml of fresh peripheral blood, PBMCs were prepared. The sequence was collected from a woman in her thirties or forties with Graves' hyperthyroidism. The rearrangement joins TRBV6-5 to TRBJ1-6; weak D call: TRBD1 (6 bases). Material for sequencing was blood. The CDR3 bases are TGTGCCAGCAGAAAAAGACAGGAGGCCGATTCACCCCTCCACTTT. This sequence encodes CASRKRQEADSPLHF.